Listed below are T cell receptor beta chains from one sample, sequenced in a study of blood T cell repertoires in COVID-19. The assay was immunoSEQ multiplex PCR, and TCRdb's table has in-frame clones only and misses some. The table includes about 140,000 clones, over 85% detected once. Sequencing was done on a sample of peripheral blood. Receptor source: a human donor in a cohort sampled during active COVID-19. Each CDR3 is given with its conserved first and last residue. The order of the fields is D gene, J gene, clone size, V gene, CDR3 protein, CDR3 DNA. The D gene is left open where the match is weak. Expanded clones get a size class; other rows say once, few or many, or leave the size out.

.	TRBJ1-2	.	TRBV6-1	CASSDRNYGYTF	TGTGCCAGCAGTGACCGGAACTATGGCTACACCTTC
TRBD1	TRBJ2-1	.	TRBV5-1	CASSLFGRGYEQFF	TGCGCCAGCAGCTTGTTCGGCAGGGGGTATGAGCAGTTCTTC
.	TRBJ2-5	.	TRBV21-1	CASMRLPGETQYF	TGTGCCAGCATGCGGCTTCCTGGAGAGACCCAGTACTTC
.	TRBJ1-4	.	TRBV19	CASTTAVSLTNEKLFF	TGTGCCAGTACCACAGCAGTGTCACTAACTAATGAAAAACTGTTTTTT
.	TRBJ2-3	.	TRBV11-3	CASSPLRGGTQYF	TGTGCCAGCAGCCCACTACGAGGGGGTACGCAGTATTTT
TRBD1	TRBJ2-5	.	TRBV5-8	CASSIGDRGTQYF	TGTGCCAGCAGCATAGGGGACAGGGGGACCCAGTACTTC
.	TRBJ1-3	.	TRBV9	CASSVYGNTIYF	TGTGCCAGCAGCGTATATGGAAACACCATATATTTT
.	TRBJ1-1	.	TRBV23-1	CASSQSSTEAFF	TGCGCCAGCAGTCAATCTTCTACTGAAGCTTTCTTT
TRBD1	TRBJ1-6	.	TRBV6-5	CATQDRGLSSPLHF	TGTGCCACCCAGGACAGGGGGCTATCTTCACCCCTCCACTTT
.	TRBJ2-1	.	TRBV20-1	CSASVGGRPTYNEQFF	TGCAGTGCTAGTGTCGGAGGACGACCAACCTACAATGAGCAGTTCTTC
TRBD1	TRBJ1-2	.	TRBV5-4	CASTPGQGNYGYTF	TGTGCCAGCACTCCGGGACAGGGGAACTATGGCTACACCTTC
.	TRBJ2-2	many	TRBV7-9	CASSLEGARPTGELFF	TGTGCCAGCAGCTTAGAAGGGGCCAGACCCACCGGGGAGCTGTTTTTT
TRBD2	TRBJ2-3	.	TRBV4-1	CASSQDLAGGFDTQYF	TGCGCCAGCAGCCAAGATTTGGCGGGGGGGTTTGATACGCAGTATTTT
TRBD2	TRBJ2-5	.	TRBV10-2	CATKVAGGPQETQYF	TGCGCCACCAAGGTGGCGGGGGGGCCCCAAGAGACCCAGTACTTC
.	TRBJ1-1	.	TRBV5-4	CASSFDSWTGDSEAFF	TGTGCCAGCAGCTTCGATTCCTGGACGGGGGACTCTGAAGCTTTCTTT
.	TRBJ1-4	.	TRBV9	CASSVDATGENEKLFF	TGTGCCAGCAGCGTAGACGCGACAGGTGAAAATGAAAAACTGTTTTTT
.	TRBJ1-6	few	TRBV19	CASSITGAYNSPLHF	TGTGCCAGTAGTATAACGGGGGCCTATAATTCACCCCTCCACTTT
.	TRBJ1-4	.	TRBV14	CASSQEMAQVANEKLFF	TGTGCCAGCAGCCAAGAAATGGCCCAGGTTGCTAATGAAAAACTGTTTTTT
TRBD2	TRBJ2-5	.	TRBV5-1	CASSLVAGQQETQYF	TGCGCCAGCAGCTTGGTAGCGGGGCAACAAGAGACCCAGTACTTC
.	TRBJ1-4	.	TRBV5-4	CASSLGYDEKLFF	TGTGCCAGCAGCTTGGGCTACGATGAAAAACTGTTTTTT
.	TRBJ1-3	once	TRBV2	CASSEGLLSGNTIYF	TGTGCCAGCAGTGAGGGGCTGCTCTCTGGAAACACCATATATTTT
.	TRBJ2-7	.	TRBV5-1	CASSPGDASYEQYF	TGCGCCAGCAGCCCGGGGGACGCATCCTACGAGCAGTACTTC
.	TRBJ2-7	.	TRBV7-2	CASSRLSGASSYEQYF	TGTGCCAGCAGCCGCCTCTCTGGCGCTAGCTCCTACGAGCAGTACTTC
TRBD1	TRBJ2-7	.	TRBV5-6	CASSVYGTGDGEQYF	TGTGCCAGCAGCGTCTACGGGACAGGGGACGGCGAGCAGTACTTC
TRBD1	TRBJ1-2	.	TRBV7-9	CASSLSGGHGYTF	TGTGCCAGCAGCTTATCAGGGGGCCATGGCTACACCTTC
TRBD1	TRBJ1-5	.	TRBV7-2	CASSLRPGQGGQPQHF	TGTGCCAGCAGCTTAAGGCCGGGACAGGGGGGTCAGCCCCAGCATTTT